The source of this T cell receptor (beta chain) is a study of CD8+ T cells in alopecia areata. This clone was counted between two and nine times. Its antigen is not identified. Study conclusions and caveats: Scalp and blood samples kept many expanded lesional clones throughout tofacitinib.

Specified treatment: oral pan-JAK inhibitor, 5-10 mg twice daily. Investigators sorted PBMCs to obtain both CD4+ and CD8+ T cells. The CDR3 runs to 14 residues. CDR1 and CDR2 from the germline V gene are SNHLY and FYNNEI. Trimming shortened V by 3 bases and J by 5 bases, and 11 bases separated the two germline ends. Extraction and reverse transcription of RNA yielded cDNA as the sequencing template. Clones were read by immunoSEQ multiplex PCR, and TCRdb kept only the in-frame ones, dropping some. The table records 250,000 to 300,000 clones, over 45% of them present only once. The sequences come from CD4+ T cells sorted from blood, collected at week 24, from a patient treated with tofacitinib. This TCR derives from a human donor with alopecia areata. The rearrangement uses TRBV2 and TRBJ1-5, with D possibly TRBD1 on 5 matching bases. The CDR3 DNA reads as TGTGCCAGCAGTGACGGGACGGTTTATCAGCCCCAGCATTTT. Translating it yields CASSDGTVYQPQHF.